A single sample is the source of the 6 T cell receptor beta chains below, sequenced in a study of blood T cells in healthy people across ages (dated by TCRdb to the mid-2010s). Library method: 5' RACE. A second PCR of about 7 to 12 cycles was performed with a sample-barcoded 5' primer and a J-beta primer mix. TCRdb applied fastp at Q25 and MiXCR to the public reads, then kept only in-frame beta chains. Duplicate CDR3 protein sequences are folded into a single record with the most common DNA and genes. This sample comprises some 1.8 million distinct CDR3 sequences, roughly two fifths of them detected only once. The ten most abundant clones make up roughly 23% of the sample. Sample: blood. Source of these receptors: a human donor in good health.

The CDR3 here is CASSLAETSGYLQETQYF. The CDR3 DNA follows: TGTGCCAGCAGCTTAGCGGAGACTAGCGGGTACCTCCAAGAGACCCAGTACTTC. The chain has TRBV7-2 and TRBJ2-4; TRBD2 aligns across 10 bases. The J call may be faulty, since TRBJ2-5 better matches the DNA end. The CDR3 loop spans 18 amino acids. In germline, CDR1 is SGHTA, CDR2 FQGNSA.

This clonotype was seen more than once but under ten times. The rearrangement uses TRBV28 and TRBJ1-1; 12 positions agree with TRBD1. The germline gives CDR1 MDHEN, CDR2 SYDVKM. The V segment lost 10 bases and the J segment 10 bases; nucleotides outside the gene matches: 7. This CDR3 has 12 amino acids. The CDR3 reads CATQGDRGRAFF. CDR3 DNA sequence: TGTGCCACCCAAGGGGACAGGGGGCGAGCTTTCTTT.

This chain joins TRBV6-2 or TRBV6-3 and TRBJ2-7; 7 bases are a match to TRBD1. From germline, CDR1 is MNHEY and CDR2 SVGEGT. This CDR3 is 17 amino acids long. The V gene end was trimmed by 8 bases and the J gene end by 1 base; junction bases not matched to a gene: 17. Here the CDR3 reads CASGSLETGQTSYEQYF. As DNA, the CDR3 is TGTGCCAGCGGCTCCCTTGAAACGGGACAGACTTCCTACGAGCAGTACTTC.

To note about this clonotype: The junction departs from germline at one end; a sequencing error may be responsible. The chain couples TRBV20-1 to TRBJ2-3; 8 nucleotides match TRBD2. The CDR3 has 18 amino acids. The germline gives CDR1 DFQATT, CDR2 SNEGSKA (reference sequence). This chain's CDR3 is CSARDREGRGLPPDTQYF. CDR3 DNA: TGCAGTGCCAGAGATCGGGAGGGTAGGGGTCTACCCCCGGATACGCAGTATTTT.

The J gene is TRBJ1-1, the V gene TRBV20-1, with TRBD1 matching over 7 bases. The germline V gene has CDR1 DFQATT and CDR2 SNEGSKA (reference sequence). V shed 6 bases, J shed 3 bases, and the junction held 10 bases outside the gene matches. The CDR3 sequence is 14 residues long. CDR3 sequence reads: CSAETNDRDTEAFF. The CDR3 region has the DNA TGCAGTGCCGAGACAAACGACAGGGACACTGAAGCTTTCTTT.

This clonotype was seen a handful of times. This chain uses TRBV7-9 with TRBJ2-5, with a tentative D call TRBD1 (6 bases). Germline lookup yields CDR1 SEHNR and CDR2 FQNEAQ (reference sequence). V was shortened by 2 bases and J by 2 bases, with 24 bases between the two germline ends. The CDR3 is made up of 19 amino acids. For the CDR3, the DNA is TGTGCCAGCAGCTTAAGAGGGACATCATCTCGCAAGCGGCAAGAGACCCAGTACTTC. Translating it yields CASSLRGTSSRKRQETQYF.